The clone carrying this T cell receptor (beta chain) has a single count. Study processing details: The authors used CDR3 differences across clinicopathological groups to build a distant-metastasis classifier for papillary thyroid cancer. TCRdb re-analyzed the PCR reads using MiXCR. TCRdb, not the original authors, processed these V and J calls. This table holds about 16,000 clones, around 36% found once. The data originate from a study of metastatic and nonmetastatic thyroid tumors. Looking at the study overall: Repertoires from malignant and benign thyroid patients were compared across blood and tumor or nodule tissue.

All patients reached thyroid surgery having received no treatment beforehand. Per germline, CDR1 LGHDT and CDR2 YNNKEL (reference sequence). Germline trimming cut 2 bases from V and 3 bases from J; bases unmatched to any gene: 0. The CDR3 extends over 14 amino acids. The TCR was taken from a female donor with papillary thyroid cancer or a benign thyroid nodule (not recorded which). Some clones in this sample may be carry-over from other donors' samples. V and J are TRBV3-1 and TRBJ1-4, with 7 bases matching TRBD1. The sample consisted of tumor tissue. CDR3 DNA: TGTGCCAGCAGCCAACAGGGGGCTAATGAAAAACTGTTTTTT. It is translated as CASSQQGANEKLFF.